A single sample is the source of the 25 T cell receptor beta chains below, sequenced in a study of blood T cell repertoires in COVID-19. Profiled with immunoSEQ multiplex PCR; TCRdb holds only in-frame clones, not every one. The sample records some 94,000 clones, 55% to 80% being singletons. Sequencing was performed on peripheral blood. The source of these receptors is a woman aged 60 to 75 in a cohort sampled during active or convalescent COVID-19.

The chain recombines TRBV28 with TRBJ2-1; 11 bases match TRBD1. V lost 6 bases, J lost 6 bases, and 7 bases stayed unmatched. CDR1 is MDHEN and CDR2 is SYDVKM in the germline V gene. CDR3 length: 15 residues. The CDR3 bases are TGTGCCAGCAGCAGGACAGGGGGCTACATCAATGAGCAGTTCTTC. Protein sequence: CASSRTGGYINEQFF.

This clone was seen many times. The gene calls are TRBV20-1 and TRBJ2-3, with D possibly being TRBD1 (5 bases). CDR1 and CDR2 from the germline V gene are DFQATT and SNEGSKA (reference sequence). V was shortened by 3 bases and J by 5 bases, with 6 bases between the two germline ends. The CDR3 is made up of 11 amino acids. DNA for the CDR3: TGCAGTGCTAGGGGGCGAGATACGCAGTATTTT. Translated, it gives CSARGRDTQYF.

This clone was recorded many times. The chain recombines TRBV12-3 or TRBV12-4 with TRBJ1-1, with D uncertain. V was pared by 4 bases and J by 3 bases, with 3 bases between. The CDR3 is 11 residues long. Here the CDR3 DNA reads TGTGCCAGCAGTTCCGACACTGAAGCTTTCTTT. Protein: CASSSDTEAFF.

This sequence joins TRBV3-1 (or the pseudogene TRBV3-2) and TRBJ2-7; 8 positions agree with TRBD1. The CDR3 length is 14 residues. Unmatched junction bases numbered 2, after V lost 4 bases and J lost 0 bases. Germline loops: CDR1 LGHDT, CDR2 YNNKEL (reference sequence). CDR3 bases: TGTGCCAGCAGCCGAGGACAGGGCTCCTACGAGCAGTACTTC. Translation gives CASSRGQGSYEQYF.

The genes are TRBV18 and TRBJ2-3, with TRBD2 matching over 9 bases. Per the germline V gene, CDR1 is KGHSH and CDR2 is LQKENI. V dropped 3 bases and J dropped 0; count of bases not matched to a gene: 7. CDR3 length: 17 amino acids. As DNA, the CDR3 is TGTGCCAGCTCACCCCGCGGGGGGGGGACTAGCACAGATACGCAGTATTTT. Amino acids: CASSPRGGGTSTDTQYF.

This chain joins TRBV19 and TRBJ1-5; unclear D gene. V gave up 7 bases and J gave up 0 bases, with 19 bases separating them. The CDR3 runs 17 residues. In germline, CDR1 is LNHDA, CDR2 SQIVND (reference sequence). The CDR3 sequence: CASNNLGGGYSNQPQHF. The CDR3 DNA follows: TGTGCCAGTAATAATCTGGGAGGTGGGTATAGCAATCAGCCCCAGCATTTT. The whole variable domain, remainder taken from reference TRBV19 and TRBJ1-5, is DGGITQSPKYLFRKEGQNVTLSCEQNLNHDAMYWYRQDPGQGLRLIYYSQIVNDFQKGDIAEGYSVSREKKESFPLTVTSAQKNPTAFYLCASNNLGGGYSNQPQHFGDGTRLSIL.

The CDR3 loop is CASSYDRGRNYGYTF. CDR3 DNA: TGTGCCAGCAGCTACGACAGGGGCCGGAACTATGGCTACACCTTC. The V gene is TRBV7-2, the J gene TRBJ1-2; TRBD1 matches at 8 bases. V dropped 4 bases and J dropped 2; count of bases not matched to a gene: 6. The germline CDR1 and CDR2 sequences are SGHTA and FQGNSA. The CDR3 has 15 residues.

This clone was recorded many times. This sample includes further DNA sequences coding for the same CDR3. The CDR3 bases are TGTGCCAGCAGCACAGGATCTGGAAACACCATATATTTT. This codes for CASSTGSGNTIYF. V usage is TRBV11-3 and J usage is TRBJ1-3; weak D call: TRBD1 (5 bases). Trimming took 5 bases from V and 1 from J, leaving 6 bases between them. This CDR3 region has 13 residues. Germline values: CDR1 SGHNT, CDR2 YENEEA.

The V gene is TRBV6-6, the J gene TRBJ2-3, with 7 bases identical to TRBD1. Germline CDR1 and CDR2: MNHNY and SVGAGI (reference sequence). The CDR3 has 14 amino acids. V trimming: 6 bases; J trimming: 2 bases; junction bases outside the gene matches: 5. Here the CDR3 reads CASSLDRNTDTQYF. CDR3 in DNA: TGTGCCAGCAGCCTGGACAGGAACACAGATACGCAGTATTTT.

The V call is TRBV11-3, the J call TRBJ2-2, with TRBD2 matching 10 bases. Germline-derived CDR1 and CDR2 are SGHNT and YENEEA. The CDR3 totals 15 residues. V shed 5 bases and J 8 bases; nucleotides not matched to a gene: 8. The CDR3 bases are TGTGCCAGCAGCCTTCAGCGGGGGGGCCTAGGGGAGCTGTTTTTT. The encoded protein is CASSLQRGGLGELFF.

This sequence joins TRBV4-1 and TRBJ1-5; D might be TRBD1 (6 bases). Germline V gene sequence: CDR1 MGHRA, CDR2 YSYEKL. The CDR3 length is 15 residues. Trimming took off 0 bases at V and 8 bases at J, with 14 bases between the two ends. CDR3 protein: CASSQDRTAYEPQHF. The CDR3 region has the DNA TGCGCCAGCAGCCAAGATAGGACAGCATACGAGCCCCAGCATTTT.

This clone has a single count. A read error may produce the germline difference seen at one junction end. V and J are TRBV3-1 (or the pseudogene TRBV3-2) and TRBJ2-5; 7 bases map to TRBD1. The length of the CDR3 is 16 residues. CDR1 and CDR2 (germline): LGHDT, YNNKEL (reference sequence). The CDR3 reads CASCHQVGQEVETQYF. The CDR3 DNA reads TGTGCCAGCTGCCACCAGGTAGGACAGGAAGTAGAGACCCAGTACTTC.

In this sample, this clone turned up a few times. The CDR3 nucleotides are TGCGCCAGCAGTAGAGGGGGCCCAACTAATGAAAAACTGTTTTTT. This codes for CASSRGGPTNEKLFF. V usage is TRBV4-3 and J usage is TRBJ1-4; 7 bases map to TRBD1. This CDR3 is 15 amino acids long. Germline V gives CDR1 LGHNA, CDR2 YSLEER. J gave up 0 bases and V 6 bases, and 4 bases lay outside the gene matches.

This clone has more than one count but fewer than ten. The chain recombines TRBV5-1 with TRBJ1-3; D is undetermined. This CDR3 comprises 13 residues. Germline assignment: CDR1 SGHRS and CDR2 YFSETQ. The V end was cut by 5 bases, the J end by 0 bases, with 6 bases between. The DNA of the CDR3 is TGCGCCAGCAGGTACAGCTCTGGAAACACCATATATTTT. Translating it yields CASRYSSGNTIYF.

The chain carries TRBV7-3 and TRBJ1-1, with D perhaps matching TRBD1 (5 bases). This CDR3 is built from 16 residues. CDR1 and CDR2 (germline): SGHTA, FQGTGA. V lost 2 bases to trimming and J lost 4 bases, with 17 bases between them. The CDR3 is CASSLGAGAYSTEAFF. The CDR3 bases are TGTGCCAGCAGCTTAGGGGCAGGAGCGTATAGCACTGAAGCTTTCTTT. The variable domain in full, completed from reference TRBV7-3 and TRBJ1-1, reads GAGVSQTPSNKVTEKGKYVELRCDPISGHTALYWYRQSLGQGPEFLIYFQGTGAADDSGLPNDRFFAVRPEGSVSTLKIQRTERGDSAVYLCASSLGAGAYSTEAFFGQGTRLTVV.

This rearrangement joins TRBV10-3 to TRBJ2-5; 8 bases match TRBD2. Germline lookup yields CDR1 ENHRY and CDR2 SYGVKD. CDR3 length: 14 amino acids. The V and J ends lost 7 bases and 2 bases, in that order; junction bases with no gene match: 6. The CDR3 loop is CAIKSAGGQETQYF. Written as DNA, the CDR3 is TGTGCCATCAAATCCGCGGGGGGACAAGAGACCCAGTACTTC.

This clone was picked up a small number of times. This chain uses TRBV9 with TRBJ2-7; TRBD1 agrees at 9 bases. V shed 3 bases and J 3 bases; nucleotides not matched to a gene: 4. This CDR3 has 14 amino acids. Germline assignment: CDR1 SGDLS and CDR2 YYNGEE. CDR3 sequence: CASSAGTGFYEQYF. The CDR3 DNA reads TGTGCCAGCAGCGCTGGGACAGGGTTCTACGAGCAGTACTTC.

This chain joins TRBV20-1 and TRBJ2-3; D is undetermined. CDR3 length: 11 residues. Germline CDR1 DFQATT, CDR2 SNEGSKA (reference sequence). Trimming shortened V by 5 bases and J by 3 bases, and 6 bases separated the two germline ends. The DNA for the CDR3 is TGCAGTGCTTCTCGGACAGATACGCAGTATTTT. Its protein is CSASRTDTQYF.

The chain uses TRBV5-4 and TRBJ1-3; 7 bases fit TRBD1. V shed 3 bases, J shed 2 bases, and the junction held 2 bases outside the gene matches. Looked up from germline, CDR1 is SGHNT and CDR2 is YYREEE (reference sequence). This CDR3 contains 14 residues. The CDR3 DNA sequence: TGTGCCAGCAGCTCCGACAGGGCTGGAAACACCATATATTTT. Amino acid sequence: CASSSDRAGNTIYF.

The chain recombines TRBV15 with TRBJ2-7; TRBD1 matches at 9 bases. The CDR3 contains 17 residues. Germline CDR1 and CDR2: LNHNV and YYDKDF (reference sequence). J gave up 4 bases and V 0 bases, and 10 bases lay outside the gene matches. The DNA of the CDR3 is TGTGCCACCAGCAGAGATCCCACAGGGGGCTTCGGGTACGAGCAGTACTTC. Protein: CATSRDPTGGFGYEQYF.

The chain carries TRBV9 and TRBJ2-5; D is possibly TRBD2 (5 bases). The CDR3 sequence is 14 residues long. Deletions cut 1 base from V and 2 bases from J, with 9 bases between. The V gene's germline CDR1 is SGDLS and CDR2 YYNGEE. CDR3 coding DNA: TGTGCCAGCAGCGTATGGGAGACACAAGAGACCCAGTACTTC. Translating it yields CASSVWETQETQYF.

This clone has only one observation. V and J are TRBV6-5 and TRBJ1-6, with D maybe TRBD1 (5 bases). The CDR3 length is 14 residues. CDR1 is MNHEY and CDR2 is SVGAGI in the germline V gene. The ends were cut back, 2 bases at V and 14 bases at J, with 16 bases in the middle. CDR3 sequence (DNA): TGTGCCAGCAGTTACGGGGACTTGGGAGTGGCCCTCCACTTT. Its translation is CASSYGDLGVALHF.

In this sample, this clone turned up a few times. CDR3 amino acids: CASSALNSGELFF. DNA for the CDR3: TGTGCCAGCAGCGCCCTTAATTCCGGGGAGCTGTTTTTT. The rearrangement uses TRBV9 and TRBJ2-2; D gene uncertain. The CDR3 is 13 residues long. Deletions cut 3 bases from V and 6 bases from J, with 9 bases between. Germline loops: CDR1 SGDLS, CDR2 YYNGEE. The full variable domain, with the rest looked up from reference TRBV9 and TRBJ2-2, is DSGVTQTPKHLITATGQRVTLRCSPRSGDLSVYWYQQSLDQGLQFLIQYYNGEERAKGNILERFSAQQFPDLHSELNLSSLELGDSALYFCASSALNSGELFFGEGSRLTVL.

The chain links TRBV5-1 to TRBJ2-7, with 11 positions matching TRBD1. The CDR3 is made up of 14 amino acids. Trimming removed 3 bases from V and 3 bases from J; junction bases left unmatched: 2. In germline, CDR1 is SGHRS, CDR2 YFSETQ. The CDR3 bases are TGCGCCAGCAGCTGGGGGACAGGGGGCTACGAGCAGTACTTC. Its translation: CASSWGTGGYEQYF.

This clone was counted between two and nine times. The same CDR3 is also encoded by other DNA sequences in this sample. The chain recombines TRBV5-1 with TRBJ1-2; no firm D call. CDR3 length equals 12 residues. CDR1 is SGHRS and CDR2 is YFSETQ in the germline V gene. V lost 0 bases and J 4 bases, leaving 4 bases between the germline ends. The CDR3 coding sequence is TGCGCCAGCAGCTTGGATAGCTATGGCTACACCTTC. This codes for CASSLDSYGYTF. The variable domain in full, completed from reference TRBV5-1 and TRBJ1-2, reads KAGVTQTPRYLIKTRGQQVTLSCSPISGHRSVSWYQQTPGQGLQFLFEYFSETQRNKGNFPGRFSGRQFSNSRSEMNVSTLELGDSALYLCASSLDSYGYTFGSGTRLTVV.